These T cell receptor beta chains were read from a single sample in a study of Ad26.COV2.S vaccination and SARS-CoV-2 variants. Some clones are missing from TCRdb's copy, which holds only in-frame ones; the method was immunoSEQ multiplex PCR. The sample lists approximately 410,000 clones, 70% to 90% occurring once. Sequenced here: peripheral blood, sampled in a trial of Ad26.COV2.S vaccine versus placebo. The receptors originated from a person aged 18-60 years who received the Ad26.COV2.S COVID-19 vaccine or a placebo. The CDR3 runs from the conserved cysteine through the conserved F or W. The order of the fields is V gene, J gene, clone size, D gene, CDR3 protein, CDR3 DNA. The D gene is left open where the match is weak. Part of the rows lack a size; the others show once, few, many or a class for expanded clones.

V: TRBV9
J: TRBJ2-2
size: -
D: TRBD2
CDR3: CASSVGAGGTGELFF
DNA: TGTGCCAGCAGCGTAGGAGCGGGGGGCACCGGGGAGCTGTTTTTT

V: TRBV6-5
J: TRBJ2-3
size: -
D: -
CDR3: CASNRQGRVTDTQYF
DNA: TGTGCCAGCAACCGACAGGGGAGGGTGACAGATACGCAGTATTTT

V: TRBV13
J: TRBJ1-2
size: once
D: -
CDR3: CASSLRQEIGNYGYTF
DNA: TGTGCCAGCAGCTTACGGCAGGAGATAGGTAACTATGGCTACACCTTC

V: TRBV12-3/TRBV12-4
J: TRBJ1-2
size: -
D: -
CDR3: CASSLGASGYTF
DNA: TGTGCCAGCAGTTTAGGGGCGTCTGGCTACACCTTC

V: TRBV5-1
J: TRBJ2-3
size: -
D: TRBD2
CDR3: CASSLDGLASTDTQYF
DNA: TGCGCCAGCAGCTTGGACGGACTAGCGTCAACAGATACGCAGTATTTT

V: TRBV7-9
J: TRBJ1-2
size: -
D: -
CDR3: CASSTHQWPGGYTF
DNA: TGTGCCAGCAGCACTCATCAGTGGCCGGGCGGCTACACCTTC

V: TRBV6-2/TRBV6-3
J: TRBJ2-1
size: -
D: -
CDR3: CASSSTDSYNEQFF
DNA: TGTGCCAGCAGTTCAACCGACTCGTACAATGAGCAGTTCTTC

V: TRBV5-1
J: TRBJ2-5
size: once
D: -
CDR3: CASSYRIQETQYF
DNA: TGCGCCAGCAGCTACCGGATCCAAGAGACCCAGTACTTC

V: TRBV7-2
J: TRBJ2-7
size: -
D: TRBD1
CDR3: CASSSSQGAYEQYF
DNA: TGTGCCAGCAGCTCCTCGCAGGGGGCCTACGAGCAGTACTTC

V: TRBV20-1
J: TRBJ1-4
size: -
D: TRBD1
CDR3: CSASGQGGEKLFF
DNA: TGCAGTGCTAGTGGACAGGGTGGAGAAAAACTGTTTTTT

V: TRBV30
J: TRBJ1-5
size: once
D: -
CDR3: CAWSVRLGNQPQHF
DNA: TGTGCCTGGAGTGTACGGCTGGGCAATCAGCCCCAGCATTTT

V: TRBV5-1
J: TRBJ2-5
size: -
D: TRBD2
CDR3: CASSLAAFPGGKTQYF
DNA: TGCGCCAGCAGCTTGGCCGCGTTTCCGGGGGGGAAGACCCAGTACTTC

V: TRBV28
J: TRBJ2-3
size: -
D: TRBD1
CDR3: CASSFRQGAADTQYF
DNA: TGTGCCAGCAGTTTTCGGCAGGGGGCTGCAGATACGCAGTATTTT

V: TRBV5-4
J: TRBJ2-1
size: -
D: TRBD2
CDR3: CASSLTGGGKSEQFF
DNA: TGTGCCAGCAGCTTGACGGGCGGGGGGAAGAGTGAGCAGTTCTTC

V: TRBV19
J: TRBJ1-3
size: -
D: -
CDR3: CASSISPSGNTIYF
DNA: TGTGCCAGTAGTATCAGCCCCTCTGGAAACACCATATATTTT

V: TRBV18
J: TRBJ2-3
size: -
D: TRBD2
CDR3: CASSPWTSPLDTQYF
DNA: TGTGCCAGCTCACCGTGGACTAGCCCTTTGGATACGCAGTATTTT

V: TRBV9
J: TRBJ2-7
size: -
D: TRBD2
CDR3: CASSVGEGPYEQYF
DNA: TGTGCCAGCAGCGTAGGGGAGGGCCCTTACGAGCAGTACTTC

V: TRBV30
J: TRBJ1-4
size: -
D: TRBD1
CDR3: CAWRTGTGATNEKLFF
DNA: TGTGCCTGGCGTACCGGGACAGGGGCAACTAATGAAAAACTGTTTTTT

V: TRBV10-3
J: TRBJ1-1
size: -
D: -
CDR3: CAISQIIGENTEAFF
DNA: TGTGCCATCAGCCAAATAATAGGGGAAAACACTGAAGCTTTCTTT

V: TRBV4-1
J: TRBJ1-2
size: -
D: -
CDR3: CASSQGFIVTGSRGSRGYTF
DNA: TGCGCCAGCAGCCAAGGTTTCATAGTTACTGGGTCTCGAGGTAGCAGAGGCTACACCTTC

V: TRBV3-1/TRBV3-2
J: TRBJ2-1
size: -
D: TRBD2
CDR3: CASSQDPGLAGGFYFNEQFF
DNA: TGTGCCAGCAGCCAAGATCCAGGGCTAGCGGGGGGGTTCTATTTCAATGAGCAGTTCTTC

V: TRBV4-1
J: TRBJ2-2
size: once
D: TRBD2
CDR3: CASSHSAGGNTGELFF
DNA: TGCGCCAGCAGCCATTCTGCGGGGGGAAACACCGGGGAGCTGTTTTTT

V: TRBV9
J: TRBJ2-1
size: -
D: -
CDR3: CASSAMDGYPYNEQFF
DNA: TGTGCCAGCAGCGCGATGGACGGATACCCCTACAATGAGCAGTTCTTC